This T cell receptor (beta chain) was found in a study of molecular identifiers for immune sequencing clone quantification. Overall study findings and caveats: Same-barcode identical TCR molecules could make highly expanded clones look smaller than they are.

Germline V gene sequence: CDR1 SEHNR, CDR2 FQNEAQ (reference sequence). Trimming at V came to 2 bases and at J to 2 bases, leaving 7 bases not matched to a gene. The CDR3 length is 16 residues. This clonotype has a single count. What it binds is unknown. MiXCR, applied by TCRdb to the PCR reads, yields one record per CDR3 protein. Counted here are fewer than 350,000 distinct CDR3 sequences, about 23% occurring once; the ten biggest clones make up 0.65% to 0.95%. The chain recombines TRBV7-9 with TRBJ2-7; the match to TRBD2 covers 9 bases. The receptor's source is a human donor in good health. Some libraries in this study had Jurkat cell RNA spiked in. The sequenced sample consisted of naive CD8+ T cells from blood, with Jurkat cell RNA spiked in. Subset in this sample: FACS-sorted CD8+CD4-CCR7+CD45RA+ naive T cells. The CDR3 sequence is CASSLKRGGGAYEQYF. In DNA form, the CDR3 reads TGTGCCAGCAGCTTAAAGCGCGGGGGGGGAGCCTACGAGCAGTACTTC.